These T cell receptor beta chains were read from a single sample in a study of shared clonotypes between healthy human individuals. Produced via immunoSEQ multiplex PCR; TCRdb's table is partial and in-frame only. The sample holds millions of clones, more than 90% seen once. Sequencing was done on a sample of naive CD4+ T cells sorted from blood. All receptors come from a young man in good health. Each CDR3 is given with its conserved first and last residue. A D gene is named only where the DNA matches it firmly. Not all rows give a size; the values are once, few, many and, for expanded clones, a class.

d_call,clone_size,j_call,v_call,cdr3_aa,cdr3_nt
.,.,TRBJ2-7,TRBV25-1,CASSDQGSVGQYF,TGTGCCAGCAGTGATCAGGGGTCGGTAGGGCAGTACTTC
.,.,TRBJ1-1,TRBV13,CASSLRTRGNTEAFF,TGTGCCAGCAGCTTAAGAACCCGAGGGAACACTGAAGCTTTCTTT
.,.,TRBJ1-1,TRBV13,CASILQGVNTEAFF,TGTGCCAGCATCCTTCAGGGCGTTAACACTGAAGCTTTCTTT
.,.,TRBJ2-1,TRBV28,CASSFGGLALNEQFF,TGTGCCAGCAGTTTTGGCGGCCTAGCCCTCAATGAGCAGTTCTTC
.,.,TRBJ1-3,TRBV7-2,CASRARGGSGNTIYF,TGTGCCAGCCGGGCTAGGGGCGGCTCTGGAAACACCATATATTTT
TRBD2,.,TRBJ2-1,TRBV29-1,CSVDSVAGLYNEQFF,TGCAGCGTTGACTCAGTAGCGGGGCTATACAATGAGCAGTTCTTC
.,.,TRBJ1-1,TRBV7-6,CASSPRQGRGTEAFF,TGTGCCAGCAGCCCGCGACAAGGCCGGGGCACTGAAGCTTTCTTT
.,.,TRBJ2-1,TRBV7-2,CASSFRTVLNEQFF,TGTGCCAGCAGCTTCCGGACTGTCCTCAATGAGCAGTTCTTC
.,.,TRBJ2-3,TRBV12-5,CASGLSRDTQYF,TGTGCTAGTGGTTTGTCGCGGGACACGCAGTATTTT
.,.,TRBJ2-7,TRBV6-5,CASYRQAGALYEQYF,TGTGCCAGCTATAGACAGGCGGGGGCCCTCTACGAGCAGTACTTC
.,.,TRBJ2-7,TRBV16,CASSQFAPNRGVSNYEQYF,TGTGCCAGCAGCCAGTTCGCACCAAATAGGGGCGTATCAAACTACGAGCAGTACTTC
TRBD1,.,TRBJ2-6,TRBV5-4,CASSNDRVSGANVLTF,TGTGCCAGCAGCAACGACAGGGTTTCTGGGGCCAACGTCCTGACTTTC
TRBD1,.,TRBJ2-7,TRBV7-9,CASSKTGQGSDEQYF,TGTGCCAGCAGCAAAACGGGACAGGGCAGCGACGAGCAGTACTTC
TRBD2,.,TRBJ2-7,TRBV4-2,CASSQEAGGLSYEQYF,TGTGCCAGCAGCCAAGAGGCGGGAGGGCTCTCCTACGAGCAGTACTTC
TRBD1,.,TRBJ2-2,TRBV30,CAWTGQGAGELFF,TGTGCCTGGACGGGACAGGGGGCCGGGGAGCTGTTTTTT
.,few,TRBJ2-7,TRBV2,CASSGYYEQYF,TGTGCCAGCAGTGGTTACTACGAGCAGTACTTC
.,.,TRBJ1-4,TRBV10-3,CAISDGRAGDNEKLFF,TGTGCCATCAGTGACGGGCGCGCAGGGGATAATGAAAAACTGTTTTTT
.,.,TRBJ2-7,TRBV7-7,CASSLGASSYEQYF,TGTGCTAGCAGCTTAGGCGCCTCCTCCTACGAGCAGTACTTC
.,.,TRBJ2-7,TRBV14,CASSQGSEQYF,TGTGCCAGCAGTCAGGGGTCCGAGCAGTACTTC
.,.,TRBJ1-1,TRBV5-1,CASSELTVNTEAFF,TGCGCCAGCAGCGAACTGACGGTGAACACTGAAGCTTTCTTT
.,.,TRBJ1-5,TRBV6-1,CASSEMGSQYQPQHF,TGTGCCAGCAGTGAAATGGGCAGCCAATATCAGCCCCAGCATTTT
.,.,TRBJ2-7,TRBV5-1,CASSLEPYEQYF,TGCGCCAGCAGCTTGGAGCCTTACGAGCAGTACTTC
.,.,TRBJ2-5,TRBV5-1,CASSLAGTLGAQETQYF,TGCGCCAGCAGCCTGGCGGGAACGCTCGGAGCCCAAGAGACCCAGTACTTC
TRBD1,.,TRBJ1-1,TRBV30,CAWSHQGAGTEAFF,TGTGCCTGGAGTCACCAGGGGGCCGGCACTGAAGCTTTCTTT
.,.,TRBJ2-1,TRBV27,CASRSRSSYNEQFF,TGTGCCAGCAGATCTAGGAGCTCCTACAATGAGCAGTTCTTC
.,.,TRBJ1-2,TRBV27,CASSFRGGHGYTF,TGTGCCAGCAGTTTCAGAGGGGGGCATGGCTACACCTTC
TRBD2,.,TRBJ2-3,TRBV6-4,CASSASGGGTDTQYF,TGTGCCAGCAGTGCATCGGGGGGAGGTACAGATACGCAGTATTTT
.,.,TRBJ1-5,TRBV5-8,CASSLGTLSGNQPQHF,TGTGCCAGCAGCTTGGGTACTCTCTCCGGCAATCAGCCCCAGCATTTT
.,.,TRBJ1-5,TRBV30,CAWSGDRDQPQHF,TGTGCCTGGAGTGGAGATCGGGATCAGCCCCAGCATTTT
TRBD1,.,TRBJ1-4,TRBV28,CASSPGQATNEKLFF,TGTGCCAGCAGCCCCGGACAGGCAACTAATGAAAAACTGTTTTTT
.,.,TRBJ2-7,TRBV7-8,CASSLGISLSSYEQYF,TGTGCCAGCAGCTTAGGGATTAGCTTGAGCTCCTACGAGCAGTACTTC
.,.,TRBJ1-6,TRBV19,CASRARTADNSPLHF,TGTGCCAGTCGCGCTAGGACTGCTGATAATTCACCCCTCCACTTT
TRBD1,.,TRBJ2-1,TRBV7-2,CASSYGTGKGLGYNEQFF,TGTGCCAGCAGCTATGGGACAGGGAAAGGACTAGGTTACAATGAGCAGTTCTTC
.,.,TRBJ2-5,TRBV4-1,CASSPQYQETQYF,TGCGCCAGCAGCCCCCAGTACCAAGAGACCCAGTACTTC
.,.,TRBJ2-5,TRBV19,CASSPTGTVQETQYF,TGTGCCAGTAGTCCAACCGGGACCGTTCAAGAGACCCAGTACTTC
.,.,TRBJ2-6,TRBV19,CASSIIGAGANVLTF,TGTGCCAGTAGTATAATAGGGGCTGGGGCCAACGTCCTGACTTTC
.,.,TRBJ1-1,TRBV19,CASTIVGDTEAFF,TGTGCCAGTACGATAGTAGGTGACACTGAAGCTTTCTTT
TRBD2,.,TRBJ2-3,TRBV5-1,CASSNSLSGGGADTQYF,TGCGCCAGCAGCAATTCCCTGAGCGGGGGAGGGGCAGATACGCAGTATTTT
.,.,TRBJ2-7,TRBV30,CAWCTLARNEQYF,TGTGCCTGGTGCACCCTTGCGCGAAACGAGCAGTACTTC